The rows below give T cell receptor beta chains drawn from one sample of a study of cytomegalovirus exposure and HLA in healthy donors. Clones were read by immunoSEQ multiplex PCR, and TCRdb kept only the in-frame ones, dropping some. Among roughly 260,000 clones, around 90% were seen once, and the ten largest hold about 0.36%. The specimen sequenced was PBMCs. The receptors shown here come from a woman in her late teens or twenties in good health and CMV-seronegative. Each CDR3 is given without its conserved first and last residue. The D gene is left open where the match is weak.

TRBJ2-6	-	TRBV4-1	12	ASSRLTGANVLT
TRBJ1-4	-	TRBV6-1	13	ASSEPRGANEKLF
TRBJ1-2	TRBD1	TRBV5-6	12	ASSSPTQGIGYT
TRBJ1-1	-	TRBV6-1	11	ASRQGMNTEAF
TRBJ2-5	-	TRBV5-1	13	ASSWSSPMEETQY
TRBJ2-2	-	TRBV9	14	ASSVDRGSVTGELF
TRBJ1-2	-	TRBV7-6	15	ASSPTRAGEPNYGYT
TRBJ2-1	-	TRBV7-9	11	ASSQDNRDEQF
TRBJ1-4	-	TRBV9	13	ASSSRVGLNEKLF
TRBJ1-1	-	TRBV29-1	9	SVRVNTEAF
TRBJ1-6	-	TRBV6-5	14	ASSYSRNLYNSPLH
TRBJ2-5	-	TRBV9	13	ASSDGGPGVETQY
TRBJ1-1	-	TRBV27	11	ASNPTGNTEAF
TRBJ1-6	TRBD1	TRBV28	12	ASSIGTGTSPLH
TRBJ2-2	-	TRBV30	12	AWRRTDNTGELF